This T cell receptor (beta chain) was sequenced for a study of T-cell memory formation after mild COVID-19. Turning to the study itself: Clustering of TCRs was largely donor specific.

With V trimmed by 5 bases and J by 0 bases, 8 bases remained unmatched. Germline CDR1 and CDR2: MNHEY and SVGEGT. The CDR3 covers 17 residues. TCRdb analysed the 5' RACE reads with MiXCR anew, one entry per CDR3 protein. The sample has 300,000 to 400,000 distinct CDR3 sequences, approximately 15% seen once. Sequencing was carried out using PBMCs or a T cell subset sorted from them (not recorded which). The rearrangement joins TRBV6-2 or TRBV6-3 to TRBJ2-1; 9 bases align to TRBD2. The TCR originated in a man aged 18 to 29 who had mild COVID-19 (a few samples of this study predate the infection). Cell type and time point are not known. DNA for the CDR3: TGTGCCAGCAGTCCTCAGGCGGGGGGGAGCTCCTACAATGAGCAGTTCTTC. It is translated as CASSPQAGGSSYNEQFF.